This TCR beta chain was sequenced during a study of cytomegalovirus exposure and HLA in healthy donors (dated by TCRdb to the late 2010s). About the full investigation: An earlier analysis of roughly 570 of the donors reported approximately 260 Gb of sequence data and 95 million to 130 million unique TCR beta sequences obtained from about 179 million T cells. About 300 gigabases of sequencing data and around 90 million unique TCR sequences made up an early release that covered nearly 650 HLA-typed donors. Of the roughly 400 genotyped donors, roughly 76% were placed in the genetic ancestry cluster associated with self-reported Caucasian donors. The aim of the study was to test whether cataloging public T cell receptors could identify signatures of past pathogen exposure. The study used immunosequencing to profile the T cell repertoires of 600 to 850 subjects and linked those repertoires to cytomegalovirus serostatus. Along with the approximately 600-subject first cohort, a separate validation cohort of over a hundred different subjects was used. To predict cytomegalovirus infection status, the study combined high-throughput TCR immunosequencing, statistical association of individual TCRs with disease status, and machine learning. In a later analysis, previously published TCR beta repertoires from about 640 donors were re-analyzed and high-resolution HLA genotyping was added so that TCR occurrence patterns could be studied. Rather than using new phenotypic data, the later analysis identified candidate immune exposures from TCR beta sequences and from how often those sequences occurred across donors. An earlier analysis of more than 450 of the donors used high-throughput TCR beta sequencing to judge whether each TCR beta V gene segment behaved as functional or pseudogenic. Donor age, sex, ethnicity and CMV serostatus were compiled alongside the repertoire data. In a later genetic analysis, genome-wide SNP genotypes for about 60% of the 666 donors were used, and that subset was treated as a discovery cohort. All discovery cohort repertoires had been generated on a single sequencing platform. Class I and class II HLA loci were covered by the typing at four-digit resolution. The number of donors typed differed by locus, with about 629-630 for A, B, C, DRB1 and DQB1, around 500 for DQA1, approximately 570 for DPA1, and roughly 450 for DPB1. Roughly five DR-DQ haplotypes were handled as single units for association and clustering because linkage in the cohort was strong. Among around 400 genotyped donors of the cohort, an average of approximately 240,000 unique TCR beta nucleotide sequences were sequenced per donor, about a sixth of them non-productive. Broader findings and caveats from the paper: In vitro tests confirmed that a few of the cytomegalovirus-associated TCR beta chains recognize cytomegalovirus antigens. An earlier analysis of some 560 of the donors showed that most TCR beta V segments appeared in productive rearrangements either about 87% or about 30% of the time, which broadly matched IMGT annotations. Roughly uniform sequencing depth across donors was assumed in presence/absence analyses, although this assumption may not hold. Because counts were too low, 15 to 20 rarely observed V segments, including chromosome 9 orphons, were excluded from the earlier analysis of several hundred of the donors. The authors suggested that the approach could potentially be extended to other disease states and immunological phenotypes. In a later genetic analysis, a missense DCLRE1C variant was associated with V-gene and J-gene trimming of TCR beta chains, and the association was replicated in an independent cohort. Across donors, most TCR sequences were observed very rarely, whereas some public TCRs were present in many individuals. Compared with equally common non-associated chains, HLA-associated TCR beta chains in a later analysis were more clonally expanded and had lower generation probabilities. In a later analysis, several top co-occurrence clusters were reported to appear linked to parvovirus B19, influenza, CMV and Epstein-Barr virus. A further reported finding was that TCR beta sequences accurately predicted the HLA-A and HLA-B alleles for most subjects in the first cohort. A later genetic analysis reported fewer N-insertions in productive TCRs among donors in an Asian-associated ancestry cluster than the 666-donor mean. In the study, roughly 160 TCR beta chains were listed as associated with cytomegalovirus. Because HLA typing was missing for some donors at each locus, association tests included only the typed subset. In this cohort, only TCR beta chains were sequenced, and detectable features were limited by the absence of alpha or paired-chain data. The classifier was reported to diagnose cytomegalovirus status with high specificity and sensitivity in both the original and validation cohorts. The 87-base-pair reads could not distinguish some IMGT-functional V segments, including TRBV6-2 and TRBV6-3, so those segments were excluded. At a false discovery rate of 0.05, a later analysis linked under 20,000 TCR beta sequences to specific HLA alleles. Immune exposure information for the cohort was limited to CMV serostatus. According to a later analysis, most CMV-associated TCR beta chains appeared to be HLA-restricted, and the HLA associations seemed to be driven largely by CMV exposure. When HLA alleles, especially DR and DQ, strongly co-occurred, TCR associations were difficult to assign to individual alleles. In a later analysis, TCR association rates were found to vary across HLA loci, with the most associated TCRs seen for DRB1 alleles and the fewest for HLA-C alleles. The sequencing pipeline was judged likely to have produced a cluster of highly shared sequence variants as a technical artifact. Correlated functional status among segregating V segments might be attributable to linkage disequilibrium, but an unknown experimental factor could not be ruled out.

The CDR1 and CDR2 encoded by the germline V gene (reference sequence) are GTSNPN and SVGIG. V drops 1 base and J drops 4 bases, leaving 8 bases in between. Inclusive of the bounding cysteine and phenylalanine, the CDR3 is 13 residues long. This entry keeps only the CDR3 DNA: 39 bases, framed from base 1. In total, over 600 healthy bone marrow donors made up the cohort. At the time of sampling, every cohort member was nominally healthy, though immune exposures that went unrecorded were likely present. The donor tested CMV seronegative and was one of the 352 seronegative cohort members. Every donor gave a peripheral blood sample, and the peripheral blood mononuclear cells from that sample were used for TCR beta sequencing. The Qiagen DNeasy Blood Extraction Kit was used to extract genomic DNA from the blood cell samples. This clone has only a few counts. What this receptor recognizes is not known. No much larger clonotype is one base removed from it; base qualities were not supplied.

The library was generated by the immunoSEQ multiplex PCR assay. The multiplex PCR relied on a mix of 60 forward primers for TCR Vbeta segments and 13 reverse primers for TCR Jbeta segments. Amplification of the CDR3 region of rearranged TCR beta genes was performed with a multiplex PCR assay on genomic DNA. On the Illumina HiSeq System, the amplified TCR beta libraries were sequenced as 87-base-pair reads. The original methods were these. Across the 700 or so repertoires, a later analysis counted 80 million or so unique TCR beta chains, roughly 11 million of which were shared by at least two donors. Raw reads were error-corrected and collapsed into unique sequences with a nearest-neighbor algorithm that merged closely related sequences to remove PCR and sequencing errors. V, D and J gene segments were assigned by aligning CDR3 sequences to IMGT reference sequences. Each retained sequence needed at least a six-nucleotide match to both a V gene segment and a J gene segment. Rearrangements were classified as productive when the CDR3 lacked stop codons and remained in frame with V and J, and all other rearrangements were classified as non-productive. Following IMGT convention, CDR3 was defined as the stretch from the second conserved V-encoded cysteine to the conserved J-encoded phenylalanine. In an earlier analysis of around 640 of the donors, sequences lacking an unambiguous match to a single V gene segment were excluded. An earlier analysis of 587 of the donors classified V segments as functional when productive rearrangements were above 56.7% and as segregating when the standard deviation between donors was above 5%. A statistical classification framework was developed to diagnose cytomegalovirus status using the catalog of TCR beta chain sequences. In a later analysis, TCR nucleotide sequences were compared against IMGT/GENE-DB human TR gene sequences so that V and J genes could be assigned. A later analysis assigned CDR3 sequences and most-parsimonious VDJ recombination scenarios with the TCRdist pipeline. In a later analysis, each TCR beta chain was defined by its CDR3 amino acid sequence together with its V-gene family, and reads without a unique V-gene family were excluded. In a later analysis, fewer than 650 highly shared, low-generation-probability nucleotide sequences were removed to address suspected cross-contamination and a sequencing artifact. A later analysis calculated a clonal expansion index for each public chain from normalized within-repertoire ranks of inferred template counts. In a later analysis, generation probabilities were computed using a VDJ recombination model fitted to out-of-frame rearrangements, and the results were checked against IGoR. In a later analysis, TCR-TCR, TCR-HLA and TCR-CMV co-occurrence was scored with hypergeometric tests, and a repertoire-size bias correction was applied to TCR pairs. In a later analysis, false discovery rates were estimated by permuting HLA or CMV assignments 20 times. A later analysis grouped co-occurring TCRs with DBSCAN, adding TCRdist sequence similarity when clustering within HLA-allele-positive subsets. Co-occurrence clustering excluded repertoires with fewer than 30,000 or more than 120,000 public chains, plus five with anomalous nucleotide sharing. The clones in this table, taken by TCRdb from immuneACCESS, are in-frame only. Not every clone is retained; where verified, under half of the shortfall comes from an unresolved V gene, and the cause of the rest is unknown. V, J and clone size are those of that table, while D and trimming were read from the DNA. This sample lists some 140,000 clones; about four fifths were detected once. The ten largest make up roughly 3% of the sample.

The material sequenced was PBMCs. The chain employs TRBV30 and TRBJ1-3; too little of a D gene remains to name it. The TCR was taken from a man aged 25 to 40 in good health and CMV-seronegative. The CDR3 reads CAWSGAVGNTIYF. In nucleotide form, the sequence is TGTGCCTGGAGTGGTGCAGTCGGAAACACCATATATTTT.